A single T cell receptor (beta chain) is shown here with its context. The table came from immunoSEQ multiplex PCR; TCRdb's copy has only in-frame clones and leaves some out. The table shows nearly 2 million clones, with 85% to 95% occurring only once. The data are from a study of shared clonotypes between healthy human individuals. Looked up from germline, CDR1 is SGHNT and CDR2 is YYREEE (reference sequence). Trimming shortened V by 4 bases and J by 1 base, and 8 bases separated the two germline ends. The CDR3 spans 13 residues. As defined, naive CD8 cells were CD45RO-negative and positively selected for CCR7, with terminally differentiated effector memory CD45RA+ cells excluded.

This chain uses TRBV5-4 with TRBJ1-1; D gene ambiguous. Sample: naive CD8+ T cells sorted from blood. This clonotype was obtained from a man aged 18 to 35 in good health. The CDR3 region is CASSASGNTEAFF. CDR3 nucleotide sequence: TGTGCCAGCAGCGCTTCGGGGAACACTGAAGCTTTCTTT.